These 12 T cell receptor beta chains were sequenced from one sample in a study of tumor-infiltrating lymphocytes in oesophageal squamous cell carcinoma (dated by TCRdb to 2016 to 2018). The library relied on PCR. The data were produced on an Illumina HiSeq 2000. TCRdb reanalyzed the raw reads on its own, using fastp at Q25 for trimming and MiXCR for clone calling, and kept in-frame beta chains. CDR3 protein sequences are deduplicated, and each keeps its most common genes and DNA. The sample table shows approximately 9,700 distinct CDR3 sequences, and approximately 59% are seen once. The ten top clones hold around 35% of the sample. Source material: esophageal tumor tissue. These receptor sequences come from a male donor with esophageal squamous cell carcinoma.

This clonotype was recorded at least ten times. As DNA, the CDR3 is TGTGCCAGCAGCCAAGGACAGGGGCGCGAGCAGTACTTC. Residues: CASSQGQGREQYF. J is TRBJ2-7 and V is TRBV7-6; 9 positions match TRBD1. Germline V lookup: CDR1 SGHVS, CDR2 FNYEAQ. V gave up 5 bases and J gave up 6 bases; unmatched junction bases: 5. This CDR3 contains 13 residues.

The genes are TRBV6-6 and TRBJ2-3; D gene uncertain. Trimming shortened V by 5 bases and J by 6 bases, and 15 bases separated the two germline ends. The CDR3 has 14 residues. Germline values: CDR1 MNHNY, CDR2 SVGAGI (reference sequence). CDR3 in amino acids: CASSQRADGDTQYF. In DNA, the CDR3 is TGTGCCAGCAGTCAACGGGCCGACGGGGATACGCAGTATTTT.

The CDR3 nucleotides read TGTGCCAGCAGCTTAGTACACGCCGGCGACAGGCGGGGGAATGAGCAGTTCTTC. This sequence encodes CASSLVHAGDRRGNEQFF. The rearrangement uses TRBV7-8 and TRBJ2-1; perhaps TRBD2 as D (7 bases). The V end was cut by 1 base, the J end by 7 bases, with 23 bases between. This CDR3 has 18 amino acids. CDR1 and CDR2 (germline): SGHVS, FQNEAQ.

The V and J genes are TRBV7-2 and TRBJ2-5, with TRBD2 matching over 13 bases. The end of the DNA aligns better with TRBJ2-1, so the J call may be wrong. This CDR3 contains 15 residues. Per the germline V gene, CDR1 is SGHTA and CDR2 is FQGNSA. The CDR3 reads CASSWGGLAGNEQFF. The CDR3 DNA sequence: TGTGCCAGCAGCTGGGGGGGACTAGCGGGGAATGAGCAGTTCTTC.

The rearrangement joins TRBV7-2 to TRBJ2-3, with 10 bases aligning to TRBD2. The J call may be in error: the DNA end matches TRBJ2-1 better. This CDR3 is 15 amino acids long. Per the germline V gene, CDR1 is SGHTA and CDR2 is FQGNSA. The CDR3 loop reads CASSLNPSGSYEQFF. In nucleotides, the CDR3 is TGTGCCAGCAGCTTAAACCCTAGCGGGAGTTACGAGCAGTTCTTC.

Notes on this clonotype: Just one base apart from a much larger clone, this may be a read error. This chain uses TRBV4-2 with TRBJ2-1, with D unresolved. The J call is doubtful: the DNA matches TRBJ2-7 better. Germline lookup yields CDR1 LGHNA and CDR2 YNFKEQ. This CDR3 is built from 17 residues. The CDR3 region is CASSQVAAASSYNEQYF. The CDR3 bases are TGTGCCAGCAGCCAAGTGGCGGCGGCGAGCTCCTACAATGAGCAGTACTTC.

Note on this clonotype: A read error may produce the germline difference seen at one junction end. The chain employs TRBV7-2 and TRBJ2-4, with a tentative D call TRBD1 (5 bases). Per germline, CDR1 SGHTA and CDR2 FQGNSA. The CDR3 sequence is 15 residues long. The CDR3 reads CASIPGSRVGSPLHF. CDR3 DNA: TGTGCCAGCATCCCCGGCTCCAGGGTAGGCTCACCCCTCCACTTC.

The chain employs TRBV7-3 and TRBJ2-3, with D unclear. CDR3 length equals 13 residues. The ends were cut back, 9 bases at V and 0 bases at J, with 10 bases in the middle. Germline loops: CDR1 SGHTA, CDR2 FQGTGA. CDR3 residues: CASDPASTDTQYF. The CDR3 coding sequence is TGTGCCAGTGACCCAGCTAGCACAGATACGCAGTATTTT.

This clonotype was found many times. J is TRBJ2-5 and V is TRBV10-2, with D tentatively TRBD1 or TRBD2 (5 bases each). Germline values: CDR1 WSHSY, CDR2 SAAADI. The CDR3 sequence is 13 residues long. Trimming removed 5 bases from V and 11 bases from J, with 18 bases in between. The CDR3, as DNA: TGCGCCAGCAGTACCGGGACCTACAATGAGCAGTACTTC. This codes for CASSTGTYNEQYF.

This clonotype is classed as medium-sized. J is TRBJ2-7 and V is TRBV15; a possible D gene is TRBD1 (6 bases). The CDR3 spans 14 residues. The V and J ends lost 3 bases and 3 bases respectively, with 12 bases between them. Germline-derived CDR1 and CDR2 are LNHNV and YYDKDF (reference sequence). The CDR3 coding sequence is TGTGCCACCAGCAGCGAGGGGGTAAGCTACGAGCAGTACTTC. This codes for CATSSEGVSYEQYF.

This rearrangement joins TRBV10-2 to TRBJ2-1, with 10 positions matching TRBD2. CDR1 is WSHSY, CDR2 SAAADI, per germline. V dropped 6 bases and J dropped 8; count of bases not matched to a gene: 7. CDR3 size: 14 residues. The CDR3 bases are TGCGCCAGCAGGGCGGGACTAGCGATTTATGAGCAGTTCTTC. Protein sequence: CASRAGLAIYEQFF.

The chain recombines TRBV7-3 with TRBJ2-5; D possibly corresponds to TRBD2 (5 bases). The germline gives CDR1 SGHTA, CDR2 FQGTGA. The CDR3 runs 13 residues. The V and J ends lost 5 bases and 3 bases respectively, with 10 bases between them. In DNA, the CDR3 is TGTGCCAGCAGCGCTACTAGGGAAGAGACCCAGTACTTC. As protein: CASSATREETQYF.